The next 17 T cell receptor beta chains were all read from a single sample in a study of CD8 T cells in Susac syndrome. Random hexamers were used to reverse transcribe the RNA input (about 0.5 to 1 ug). In TCRdb, the immunoSEQ multiplex PCR reads were re-called with MiXCR into one record per CDR3 protein. Of some 450,000 distinct CDR3 sequences listed, around 85% were seen once; the top ten hold about 0.12%. The specimen was CD8+ T cells from PBMCs. These receptors all come from a human donor with multiple sclerosis.

The J gene is TRBJ2-5, the V gene TRBV4-1; 13 nucleotides line up with TRBD2. Per germline, CDR1 MGHRA and CDR2 YSYEKL. With V trimmed by 6 bases and J by 6 bases, 10 bases remained unmatched. The CDR3 runs 16 residues. CDR3 sequence: CASSELGLAGEKTQYF. CDR3 sequence (DNA): TGCGCCAGCAGTGAGTTAGGACTAGCGGGAGAAAAGACCCAGTACTTC.

This clonotype was counted a few times. This chain uses TRBV27 with TRBJ1-5; unclear D gene. The V end lost 9 bases, the J end lost 0 bases, and 12 bases lay between the germline ends. Germline CDR1 is MNHEY and CDR2 is SMNVEV (reference sequence). The CDR3 sequence is 14 residues long. CDR3 nucleotide sequence: TGTGCCAGTAGTCCCCGCGGTAGCAATCAGCCCCAGCATTTT. Translated, it gives CASSPRGSNQPQHF.

This chain connects TRBV5-1 to TRBJ1-4, with D perhaps matching TRBD1 (5 bases). Germline V gene data show CDR1 as SGHRS and CDR2 as YFSETQ. V was cut by 0 bases and J by 0 bases, with 21 bases left in between. This CDR3 has 20 residues. CDR3: CASSLAPAAPDSSTNEKLFF. The CDR3 DNA is TGCGCCAGCAGCTTGGCCCCGGCCGCCCCCGACAGCTCAACTAATGAAAAACTGTTTTTT.

This clonotype was seen only a few times. The V and J genes are TRBV27 and TRBJ2-3, with no clear D. Trimming pared 4 bases from V and 5 bases from J, leaving 7 bases between. The V gene's germline CDR1 is MNHEY and CDR2 SMNVEV (reference sequence). The CDR3 has 12 amino acids. The CDR3 DNA follows: TGTGCCAGCAGTTACTTGGGAGATACGCAGTATTTT. Encoded protein: CASSYLGDTQYF.

The chain recombines TRBV7-9 with TRBJ2-7; D is unclear. Germline V gives CDR1 SEHNR, CDR2 FQNEAQ (reference sequence). This CDR3 has 15 residues. Deletions cut 5 bases from V and 0 bases from J, with 14 bases between. The CDR3: CASSGQDGISYEQYF. The CDR3 DNA follows: TGTGCCAGCAGCGGTCAGGACGGTATCTCCTACGAGCAGTACTTC.

V and J are TRBV15 and TRBJ1-1, with 7 bases that match TRBD1. The CDR3 totals 16 residues. The V and J ends lost 0 bases and 0 bases, in that order; junction bases with no gene match: 4. Germline CDR1 and CDR2: LNHNV and YYDKDF (reference sequence). CDR3 protein: CATSRDKGQLNTEAFF. DNA of the CDR3: TGTGCCACCAGCAGAGATAAGGGACAGTTGAACACTGAAGCTTTCTTT.

This chain links TRBV6-1 with TRBJ2-1, with D tentatively TRBD1 (5 bases). The CDR3 runs to 16 residues. The germline V gene has CDR1 MNHNS and CDR2 SASEGT. V dropped 1 base and J dropped 4 bases, with 14 bases sitting between them. CDR3 amino acids: CASSEEVGAWYNEQFF. In DNA form, the CDR3 reads TGTGCCAGCAGTGAAGAAGTAGGGGCTTGGTACAATGAGCAGTTCTTC.

This clonotype was seen once. This rearrangement joins TRBV19 to TRBJ2-7; D might be TRBD1 (5 bases). CDR3 length equals 17 residues. V was trimmed by 0 bases and J by 1 base, leaving 16 bases between them. The V gene's germline CDR1 is LNHDA and CDR2 SQIVND (reference sequence). CDR3 in DNA: TGTGCCAGTAGTATAGATCTGATAGGGGAATTTTCCTACGAGCAGTACTTC. Its protein is CASSIDLIGEFSYEQYF.

This clonotype is a singleton in its sample. V gene TRBV28 combines with J gene TRBJ1-4; D is uncertain. CDR3 length: 18 residues. The ends were cut back, 2 bases at V and 0 bases at J, with 16 bases in the middle. Germline CDR1 is MDHEN and CDR2 is SYDVKM. CDR3 coding DNA: TGTGCCAGCAGTTTACTTCTGGAGGGAAACGCAACTAATGAAAAACTGTTTTTT. This translates into CASSLLLEGNATNEKLFF.

This clonotype appeared a single time. V and J are TRBV7-9 and TRBJ1-1; D is possibly TRBD1 (5 bases). This CDR3 region has 16 residues. Germline values: CDR1 SEHNR, CDR2 FQNEAQ (reference sequence). Between the trimmed V and J ends, which lost 3 bases and 3 bases, there was a span of 17 bases. In DNA, the CDR3 is TGTGCCAGCAGCTTCTGGCCAGGGAGGATCGACACTGAAGCTTTCTTT. Translating it yields CASSFWPGRIDTEAFF. The full variable domain, in which reference TRBV7-9 and TRBJ1-1 provide the parts outside the CDR3, is DTGVSQNPRHKITKRGQNVTFRCDPISEHNRLYWYRQTLGQGPEFLTYFQNEAQLEKSRLLSDRFSAERPKGSFSTLEIQRTEQGDSAMYLCASSFWPGRIDTEAFFGQGTRLTVV.

The V and J genes are TRBV25-1 and TRBJ2-7, with D perhaps TRBD1 (6 bases). The CDR3 loop spans 12 amino acids. CDR1 and CDR2 from the germline V gene are MGHDK and SYGVNS. V shed 4 bases and J shed 6 bases, with 10 bases lying between them. The CDR3 loop reads CASSGDTSEQYF. The CDR3 coding sequence is TGTGCCAGCAGTGGGGACACAAGCGAGCAGTACTTC.

This clonotype was counted a few times. J is TRBJ2-7 and V is TRBV4-1; 14 bases map to TRBD2. CDR3 length: 18 residues. Germline assignment: CDR1 MGHRA and CDR2 YSYEKL. V shed 1 base, J shed 0 bases, and the junction held 5 bases outside the gene matches. CDR3 sequence reads: CASSQGGLAGAFSYEQYF. The DNA of the CDR3 is TGCGCCAGCAGCCAAGGGGGACTAGCGGGAGCCTTCTCCTACGAGCAGTACTTC.

V and J are TRBV4-1 and TRBJ1-1; D gene uncertain. Deletions cut 0 bases from V and 4 bases from J, with 9 bases between. This CDR3 spans 14 amino acids. CDR1 and CDR2 from the germline V gene are MGHRA and YSYEKL. In DNA form, the CDR3 reads TGCGCCAGCAGCCAAGATCGGACGGTCACTGAAGCTTTCTTT. Translating gives CASSQDRTVTEAFF.

This clonotype showed up just once. The genes are TRBV5-1 and TRBJ2-6; 8 bases are a match to TRBD1. Losses at the gene ends were 3 bases for V and 4 bases for J; bases not matched to a gene: 18. CDR3 length equals 20 residues. In germline, CDR1 is SGHRS, CDR2 YFSETQ. The CDR3 bases are TGCGCCAGCAGCTCTTTCACCACGGACAGGGAGGAACCCGGGGCCAACGTCCTGACTTTC. Translated, it gives CASSSFTTDREEPGANVLTF.

The V gene is TRBV25-1, the J gene TRBJ1-2; 12 nucleotides agree with TRBD1. Trimming took 0 bases from V and 6 from J; bases not matched to a gene: 8. This CDR3 is built from 17 residues. The germline gives CDR1 MGHDK, CDR2 SYGVNS. The CDR3 DNA sequence: TGTGCCAGCAGTGAATATCCGGGACAGGGGGCGAGTGATGGCTACACCTTC. Residues: CASSEYPGQGASDGYTF.

The J gene is TRBJ1-1, the V gene TRBV27, with D possibly TRBD1 on 6 matching bases. The CDR3 is made up of 16 amino acids. Per germline, CDR1 MNHEY and CDR2 SMNVEV (reference sequence). V lost 5 bases to trimming and J lost 5 bases, with 21 bases between them. The CDR3 is CASSHVPGAIRTEAFF. The CDR3 nucleotides are TGTGCCAGCAGTCACGTACCAGGGGCAATAAGGACTGAAGCTTTCTTT.

This clonotype was seen a single time. The rearrangement uses TRBV6-6 and TRBJ2-2, with no clear D. There are 13 residues in the CDR3. Germline lookup yields CDR1 MNHNY and CDR2 SVGAGI (reference sequence). V lost 3 bases and J lost 6, with 8 bases in between. CDR3 coding DNA: TGTGCCAGCAGTTATTTAGGGTCCGGGGAGCTGTTTTTT. Its translation: CASSYLGSGELFF.